This T cell receptor beta chain was recorded in a study of T cell responses to AZD1222 COVID-19 vaccine. This clone was counted a few times. The ends lost 1 base at V and 5 bases at J; junction bases unmatched: 12. The CDR3 runs to 17 residues. The germline CDR1 and CDR2 sequences are SEHNR and FQNEAQ (reference sequence). Sequencing used immunoSEQ multiplex PCR; TCRdb keeps in-frame clones, though not all of them. The sample consists of about 100,000 clones, about 88% of them appearing once. The receptor's source is an adult in good health. The chain joins TRBV7-9 to TRBJ1-2, with 8 positions matching TRBD1. The sample consisted of peripheral blood, taken on day 0 of AZD1222 vaccination. CDR3 region: CASSLGQGAKIRYGYTF. CDR3 sequence (DNA): TGTGCCAGCAGCTTAGGTCAGGGGGCGAAGATAAGGTATGGCTACACCTTC.